This entry concerns a single TCR beta chain. The target antigen is unknown. The source of the sample is a study of shared clonotypes between healthy human individuals. The V and J ends lost 6 bases and 3 bases respectively, with 13 bases between them. This CDR3 has 14 amino acids. Germline V CDR1 and CDR2: SNHLY, FYNNEI. Findings of the study overall: Of the naive CD4 clonotypes, around 4.8% were shared across several donors. Enrolling few donors narrowed the genetic and exposure-history diversity that was represented.

CD4+ cells underwent separation, giving CD45RA+ naive and CD45RA-negative memory subsets. The protocol was immunoSEQ multiplex PCR, while the TCRdb copy is restricted to in-frame clones and leaves out a portion. The repertoire includes about 730,000 clones, 55% to 80% of them detected once, and approximately 1.8% sits in the top ten. Source material: memory CD4+ T cells sorted from blood. The sample's subset: CD45RA-negative fraction. The genes are TRBV2 and TRBJ2-3; the D gene is possibly TRBD1 (5 bases). The source of this sequence is a woman in her thirties in good health. As DNA, the CDR3 is TGTGCCAGCAGCGACAGATTAACAACAGATACGCAGTATTTT. Its protein is CASSDRLTTDTQYF.